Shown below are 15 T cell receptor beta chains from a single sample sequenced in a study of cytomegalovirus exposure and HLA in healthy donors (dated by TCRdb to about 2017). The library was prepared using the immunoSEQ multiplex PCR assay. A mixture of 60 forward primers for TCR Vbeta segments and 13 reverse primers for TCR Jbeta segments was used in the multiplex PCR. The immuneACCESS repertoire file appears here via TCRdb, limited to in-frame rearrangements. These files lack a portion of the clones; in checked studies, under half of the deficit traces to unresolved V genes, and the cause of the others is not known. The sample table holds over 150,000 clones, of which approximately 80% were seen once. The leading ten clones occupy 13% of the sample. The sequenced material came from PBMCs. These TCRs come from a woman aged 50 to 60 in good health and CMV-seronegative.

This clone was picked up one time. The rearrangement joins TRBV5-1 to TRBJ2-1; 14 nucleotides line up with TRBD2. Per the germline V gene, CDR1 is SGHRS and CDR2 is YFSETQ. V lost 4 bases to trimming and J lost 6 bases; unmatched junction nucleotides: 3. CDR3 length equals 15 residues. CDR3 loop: CASSPTSGRANEQFF. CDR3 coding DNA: TGCGCCAGCAGCCCGACTAGCGGGAGGGCCAATGAGCAGTTCTTC.

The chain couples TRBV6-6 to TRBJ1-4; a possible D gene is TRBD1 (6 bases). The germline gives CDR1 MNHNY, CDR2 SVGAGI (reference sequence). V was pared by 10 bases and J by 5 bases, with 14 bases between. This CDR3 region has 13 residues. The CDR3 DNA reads TGTGCCATTAGGGGGGGCGGAAATGAAAAACTGTTTTTT. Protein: CAIRGGGNEKLFF.

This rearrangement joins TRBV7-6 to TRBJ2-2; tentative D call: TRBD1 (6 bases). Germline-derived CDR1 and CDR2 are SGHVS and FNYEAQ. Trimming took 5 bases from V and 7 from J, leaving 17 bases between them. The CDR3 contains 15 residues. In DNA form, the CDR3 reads TGTGCCAGCAGCCCCCTTCCAGGGGACGTCGGGGAGCTGTTTTTT. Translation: CASSPLPGDVGELFF.

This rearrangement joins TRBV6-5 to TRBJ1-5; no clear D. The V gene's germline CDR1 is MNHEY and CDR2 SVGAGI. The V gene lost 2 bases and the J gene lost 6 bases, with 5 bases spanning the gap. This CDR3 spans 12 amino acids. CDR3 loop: CASSYVGQPQHF. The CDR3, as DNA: TGTGCCAGCAGTTACGTCGGTCAGCCCCAGCATTTT.

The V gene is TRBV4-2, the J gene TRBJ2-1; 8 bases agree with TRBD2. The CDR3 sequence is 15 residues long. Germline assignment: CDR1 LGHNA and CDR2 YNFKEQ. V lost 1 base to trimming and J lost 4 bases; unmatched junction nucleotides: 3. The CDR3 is CASSQATSGYNEQFF. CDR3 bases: TGTGCCAGCAGCCAAGCAACTAGCGGATACAATGAGCAGTTCTTC.

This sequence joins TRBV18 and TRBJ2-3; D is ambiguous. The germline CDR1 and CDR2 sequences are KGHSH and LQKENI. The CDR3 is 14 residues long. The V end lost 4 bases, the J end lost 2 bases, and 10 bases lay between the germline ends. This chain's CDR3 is CASSRENPTDTQYF. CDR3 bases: TGTGCCAGCTCACGAGAGAACCCCACAGATACGCAGTATTTT.

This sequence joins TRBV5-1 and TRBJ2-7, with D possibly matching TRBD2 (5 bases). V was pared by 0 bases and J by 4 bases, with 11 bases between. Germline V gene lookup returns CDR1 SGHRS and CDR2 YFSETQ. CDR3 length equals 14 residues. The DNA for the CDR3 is TGCGCCAGCAGCTTGGAGGGCTCGGGGTACGAGCAGTACTTC. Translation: CASSLEGSGYEQYF.

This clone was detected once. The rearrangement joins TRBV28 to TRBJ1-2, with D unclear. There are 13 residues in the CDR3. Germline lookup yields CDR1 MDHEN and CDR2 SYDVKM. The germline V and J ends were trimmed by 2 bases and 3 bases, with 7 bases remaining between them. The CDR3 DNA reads TGTGCCAGCAGTTTAGGGCCAGACTATGGCTACACCTTC. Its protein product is CASSLGPDYGYTF.

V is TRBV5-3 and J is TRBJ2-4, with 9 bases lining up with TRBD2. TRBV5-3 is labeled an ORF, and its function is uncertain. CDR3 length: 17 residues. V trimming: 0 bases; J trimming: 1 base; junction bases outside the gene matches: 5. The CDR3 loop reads CARSLEASGDAKNIQYF. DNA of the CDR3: TGTGCCAGAAGCTTGGAGGCTAGCGGGGACGCCAAAAACATTCAGTACTTC.

The CDR3 here is CASSQVSPANTGELFF. The CDR3 region has the DNA TGTGCCAGCAGCCAAGTGTCGCCAGCGAACACCGGGGAGCTGTTTTTT. J is TRBJ2-2 and V is TRBV14; no definite D call. The ends were cut back, 1 base at V and 0 bases at J, with 9 bases in the middle. This CDR3 comprises 16 residues. CDR1 is SGHDN, CDR2 FVKESK, per germline.

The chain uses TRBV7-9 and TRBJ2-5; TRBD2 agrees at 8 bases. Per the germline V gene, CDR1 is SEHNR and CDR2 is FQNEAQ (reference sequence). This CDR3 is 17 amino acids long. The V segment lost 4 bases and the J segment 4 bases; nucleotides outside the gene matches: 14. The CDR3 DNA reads TGTGCCAGCAGCTATCAACCGGGACTAGTGAGATTAGAGACCCAGTACTTC. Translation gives CASSYQPGLVRLETQYF.

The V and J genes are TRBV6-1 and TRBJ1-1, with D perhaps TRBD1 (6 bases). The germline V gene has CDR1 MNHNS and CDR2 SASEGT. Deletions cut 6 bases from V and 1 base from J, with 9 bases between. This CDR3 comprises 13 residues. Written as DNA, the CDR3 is TGTGCCAGCAGGCGGGGGCAGAACACTGAAGCTTTCTTT. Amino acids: CASRRGQNTEAFF.

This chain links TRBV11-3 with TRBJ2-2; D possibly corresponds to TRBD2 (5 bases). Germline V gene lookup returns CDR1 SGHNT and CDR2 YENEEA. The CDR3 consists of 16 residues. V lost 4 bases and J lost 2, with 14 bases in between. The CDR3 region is CASSSSSGINTGELFF. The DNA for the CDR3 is TGTGCCAGCAGCTCCTCGTCGGGGATCAACACCGGGGAGCTGTTTTTT.

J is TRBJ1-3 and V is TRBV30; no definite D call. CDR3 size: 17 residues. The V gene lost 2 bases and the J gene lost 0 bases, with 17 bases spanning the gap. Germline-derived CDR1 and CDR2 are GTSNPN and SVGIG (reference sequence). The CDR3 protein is CAWSQKGVANSGNTIYF. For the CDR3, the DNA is TGTGCCTGGAGTCAAAAGGGAGTGGCGAACTCTGGAAACACCATATATTTT.

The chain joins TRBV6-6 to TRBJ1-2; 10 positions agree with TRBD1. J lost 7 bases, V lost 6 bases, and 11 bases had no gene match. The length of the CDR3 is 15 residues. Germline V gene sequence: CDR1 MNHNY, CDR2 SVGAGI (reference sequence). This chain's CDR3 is CASRDRGAPSGGYTF. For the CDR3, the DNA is TGTGCCAGCAGGGACAGGGGGGCCCCTTCGGGTGGCTACACCTTC.